The 2 T cell receptor beta chains presented below share a single source sample, sequenced in a study of tumour-infiltrating T cells in Burkitt lymphoma. Repertoires were generated with immunoSEQ multiplex PCR, while TCRdb's copy carries only in-frame clones and drops some. The sample gives 7,500 to 8,500 clones, under 85% of which show up once; roughly 40% is in the top ten. The source material was tumor tissue. These receptors were obtained from a human donor with diffuse large B-cell lymphoma.

The chain joins TRBV2 to TRBJ2-3; the D gene is possibly TRBD2 (7 bases). Germline V gene lookup returns CDR1 SNHLY and CDR2 FYNNEI. With 6 bases removed from V and 0 bases from J, the gap between germline ends came to 16 bases. This CDR3 comprises 16 residues. CDR3 DNA: TGTGCCAGCAGCAAAGCGGGGACACATAGCACAGATACGCAGTATTTT. It translates to CASSKAGTHSTDTQYF.

The V and J genes are TRBV6-6 and TRBJ1-2; D gene uncertain. Germline V gene lookup returns CDR1 MNHNY and CDR2 SVGAGI (reference sequence). Deletions cut 6 bases from V and 4 bases from J, with 12 bases between. This CDR3 has 13 residues. CDR3 DNA sequence: TGTGCCAGCAGCCCTGGACGGCTCTATGGCTACACCTTC. Protein product: CASSPGRLYGYTF.